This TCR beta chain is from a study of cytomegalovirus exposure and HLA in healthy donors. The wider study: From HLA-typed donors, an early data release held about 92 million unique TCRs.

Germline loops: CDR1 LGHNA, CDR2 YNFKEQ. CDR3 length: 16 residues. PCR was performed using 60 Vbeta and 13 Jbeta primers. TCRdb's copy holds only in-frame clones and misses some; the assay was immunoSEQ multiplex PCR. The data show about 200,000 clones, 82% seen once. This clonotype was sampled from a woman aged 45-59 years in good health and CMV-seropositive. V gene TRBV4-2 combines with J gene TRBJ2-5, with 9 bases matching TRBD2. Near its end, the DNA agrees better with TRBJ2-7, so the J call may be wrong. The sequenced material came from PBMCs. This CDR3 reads CASSQDGLAKGHEQYF. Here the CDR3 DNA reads TGTGCCAGCAGCCAAGATGGACTAGCGAAGGGCCACGAGCAGTACTTC.